The clone carrying this T cell receptor (beta chain) occurred a few times. Antigen unknown. This record comes from a study of response to subunit inactivated influenza vaccine. Broader study findings: The authors offered the suggestion that each seasonal influenza vaccination recruits few new T cells.

TCRdb called the RT-PCR reads again in MiXCR, with one record for every CDR3 protein. The table lists around 850,000 distinct CDR3 sequences, less than 20% of them singletons. This receptor was identified in a man aged 50 or older who received an inactivated influenza vaccine. This sample comprised PBMCs from blood, obtained about 5 days after vaccination.

The CDR3 here is CSVDDGTSPDNEQFF. Here the CDR3 DNA reads TGCAGTGTCGATGATGGGACTAGCCCTGACAATGAGCAGTTCTTC. The chain couples TRBV20-1 to TRBJ2-1, with 9 bases that match TRBD2. Germline CDR1 and CDR2: DFQATT and SNEGSKA (reference sequence). CDR3 length: 15 residues. Trimming removed 7 bases from V and 5 bases from J; junction bases left unmatched: 12.